The source of this T cell receptor (beta chain) is a study of Tregs in tolerant kidney transplant recipients (dated by TCRdb to 2018 to 2020). Turning to the overall study: For bulk CFSE mixed lymphocyte reactions, CFSE-labeled recipient PBMCs were cocultured for approximately six days with irradiated donor PBMCs, after which the cells were stained for CD3/CD4/CD8 and FACS-sorted. TCRbeta sequencing was used in the study to identify donor-specific regulatory T cells before combined kidney and bone marrow transplantation, and the identified cells were then tracked after transplant. TCRbeta repertoire sequencing was used in 3 healthy controls to compare several methods for expanding Tregs specific for an allogeneic donor.

CDR1 and CDR2 (SGDLS, YYNGEE) derive from the germline V gene. The CDR3 starts with the cysteine, ends with the phenylalanine, and has 14 residues. Of all the DNA, just the CDR3 is kept, 42 bases in frame from base 1. The germline ends are 18 bases apart after V is trimmed by 4 bases and J by 7 bases. Healthy control blood was obtained either as purchased buffy coats or from healthy volunteers. Healthy control blood was processed by Ficoll density gradient to PBMCs and cryopreserved; patient PBMCs were collected before and after transplant. The study at large found these results: The study was limited by small patient numbers, and the findings need validation in larger populations and under other immunosuppression protocols. The most biologically relevant and donor-specific TCRbeta repertoire appeared to be identified by expanding Tregs with activated donor B cells. Although technical replication error seemed to be minimal, the question of biological reproducibility was not addressed directly.

This clone was observed a handful of times. The antigen it recognizes is unknown. Per-nucleotide qualities are absent, and no much larger clonotype sits a single base away. For TCRbeta CDR3 sequencing, genomic DNA was extracted from sorted cells using the QIAGEN DNeasy Blood and Tissue Kit. Through immunoSEQ, high-throughput TCRbeta CDR3 sequencing was done commercially, including PCR amplification with internal controls and bias correction. On the authors' methods: Unique productive TCRbeta sequences were defined by CDR3 nucleotide sequence where primers matched, otherwise by CDR3 amino acid sequence with Vbeta and Jbeta genes. Donor-reactive sequences were defined as at least 5-fold expanded in CFSE-low cells versus unstimulated cells, with frequency of at least 0.01% in CFSE-low cells. Repertoire divergence was quantified by Jensen-Shannon divergence calculated from the top 100 TCRbeta sequences ranked by frequency. For samples with multiple sequencing runs, sorting error was corrected separately for each run before the runs were pooled. TCRdb took this table from immuneACCESS and kept in-frame rearrangements with V and J called. Such tables lack part of the clones; where checked against another copy, unresolved V genes explain under half of the gap, and the rest is unexplained. D and trimming were read from the DNA, whereas the V and J calls and clone size are those reported in that table. The sample data list roughly 7,800 clones, and about half of these were observed just once. The ten largest clones capture over 5% of the sample.

The chain was built from TRBV9 and TRBJ2-7; a tentative D match to TRBD1 spans 6 bases. The receptor comes from a human donor in good health. The specimen sequenced was CD4+ T cells from blood cultured with allogeneic cells. The DNA is as follows: TGTGCCAGCAGCCCACGGGTATTACAGGGTGAGCAGTACTTC. Its translation is CASSPRVLQGEQYF.